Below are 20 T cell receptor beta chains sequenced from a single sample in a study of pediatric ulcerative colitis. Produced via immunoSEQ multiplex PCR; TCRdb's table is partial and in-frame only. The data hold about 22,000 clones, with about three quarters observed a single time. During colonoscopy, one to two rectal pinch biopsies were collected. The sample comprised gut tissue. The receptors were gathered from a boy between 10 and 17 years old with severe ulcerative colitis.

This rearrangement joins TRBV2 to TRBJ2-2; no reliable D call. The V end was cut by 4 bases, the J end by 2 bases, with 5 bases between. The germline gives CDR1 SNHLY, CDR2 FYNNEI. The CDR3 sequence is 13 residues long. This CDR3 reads CASSVGNTGELFF. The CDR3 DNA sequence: TGTGCCAGCAGTGTTGGCAACACCGGGGAGCTGTTTTTT.

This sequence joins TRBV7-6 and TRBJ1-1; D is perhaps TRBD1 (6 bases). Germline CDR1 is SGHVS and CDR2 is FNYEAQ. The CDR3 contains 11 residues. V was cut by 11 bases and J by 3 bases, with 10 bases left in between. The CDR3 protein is CAVRGHTEAFF. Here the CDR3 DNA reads TGTGCCGTCAGGGGACACACTGAAGCTTTCTTT.

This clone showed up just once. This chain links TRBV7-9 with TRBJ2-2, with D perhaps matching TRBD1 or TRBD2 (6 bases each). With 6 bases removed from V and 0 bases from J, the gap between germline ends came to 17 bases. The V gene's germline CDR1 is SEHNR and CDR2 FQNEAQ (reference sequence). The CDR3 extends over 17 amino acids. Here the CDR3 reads CASRRPGAVANTGELFF. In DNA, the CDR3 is TGTGCCAGCAGGCGCCCGGGGGCGGTCGCGAACACCGGGGAGCTGTTTTTT.

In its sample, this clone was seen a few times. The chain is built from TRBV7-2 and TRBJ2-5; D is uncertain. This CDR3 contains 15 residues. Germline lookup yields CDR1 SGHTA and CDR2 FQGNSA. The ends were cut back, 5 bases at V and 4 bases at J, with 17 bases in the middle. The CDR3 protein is CASSNGPNNGETQYF. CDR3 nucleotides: TGTGCCAGCAGCAACGGGCCTAACAACGGAGAGACCCAGTACTTC.

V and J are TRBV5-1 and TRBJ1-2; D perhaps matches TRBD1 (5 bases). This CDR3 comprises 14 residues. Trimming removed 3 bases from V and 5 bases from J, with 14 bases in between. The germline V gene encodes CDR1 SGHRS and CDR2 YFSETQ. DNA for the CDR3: TGCGCCAGCAGCTCACAGGACGGTTTATATGGCTACACCTTC. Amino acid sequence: CASSSQDGLYGYTF.

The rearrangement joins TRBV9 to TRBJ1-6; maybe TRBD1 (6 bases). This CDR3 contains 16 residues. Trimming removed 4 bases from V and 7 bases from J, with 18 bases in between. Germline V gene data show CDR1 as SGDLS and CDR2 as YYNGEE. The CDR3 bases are TGTGCCAGCAGCCGAGGTTTGGCAGGGGTAAATTCACCCCTCCACTTT. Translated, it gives CASSRGLAGVNSPLHF.

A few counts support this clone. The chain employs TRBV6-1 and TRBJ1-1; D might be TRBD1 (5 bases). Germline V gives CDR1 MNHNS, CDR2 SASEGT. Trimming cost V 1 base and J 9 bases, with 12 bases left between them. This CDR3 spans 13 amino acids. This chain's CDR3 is CASSEGDGRQAFF. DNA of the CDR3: TGTGCCAGCAGTGAAGGGGACGGTAGGCAAGCTTTCTTT.

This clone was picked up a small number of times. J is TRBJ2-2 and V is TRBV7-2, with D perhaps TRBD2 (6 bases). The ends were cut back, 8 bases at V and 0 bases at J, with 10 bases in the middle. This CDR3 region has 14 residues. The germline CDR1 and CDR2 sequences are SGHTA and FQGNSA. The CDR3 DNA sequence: TGTGCCAGCCGACTAGGGGCGAACACCGGGGAGCTGTTTTTT. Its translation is CASRLGANTGELFF. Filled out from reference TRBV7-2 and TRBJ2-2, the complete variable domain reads GAGVSQSPSNKVTEKGKDVELRCDPISGHTALYWYRQSLGQGLEFLIYFQGNSAPDKSGLPSDRFSAERTGGSVSTLTIQRTQQEDSAVYLCASRLGANTGELFFGEGSRLTVL.

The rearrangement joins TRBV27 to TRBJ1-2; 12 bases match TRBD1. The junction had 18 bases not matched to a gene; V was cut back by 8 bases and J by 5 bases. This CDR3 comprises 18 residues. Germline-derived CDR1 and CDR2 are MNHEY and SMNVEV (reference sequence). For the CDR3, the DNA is TGTGCCAGCTCCGCCCTGTTTTATCCGGGACAGGGGGCTTATGGCTACACCTTC. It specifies CASSALFYPGQGAYGYTF.

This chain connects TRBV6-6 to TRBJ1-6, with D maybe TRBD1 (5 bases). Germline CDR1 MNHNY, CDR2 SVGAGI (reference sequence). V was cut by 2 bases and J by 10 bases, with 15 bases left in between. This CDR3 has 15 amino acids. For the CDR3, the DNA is TGTGCCAGCAGTTACGGGGCGGGGAGTATCTCACCCCTCCACTTT. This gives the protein CASSYGAGSISPLHF.

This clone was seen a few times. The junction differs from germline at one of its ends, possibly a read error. The CDR3 DNA reads TGTGCCAGCAGCTTGTTTTCAGCTTTAGGATCCTTC. This translates into CASSLFSALGSF. This chain links TRBV5-6 with TRBJ1-2; D not certain. CDR3 length equals 12 residues. Germline CDR1 is SGHDT and CDR2 is YYEEEE.

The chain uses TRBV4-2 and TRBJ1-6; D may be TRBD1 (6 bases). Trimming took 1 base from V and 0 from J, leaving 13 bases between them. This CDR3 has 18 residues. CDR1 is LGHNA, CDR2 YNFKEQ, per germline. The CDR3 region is CASSQALGASSYNSPLHF. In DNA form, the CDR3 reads TGTGCCAGCAGCCAAGCGCTGGGGGCGAGCTCCTATAATTCACCCCTCCACTTT.

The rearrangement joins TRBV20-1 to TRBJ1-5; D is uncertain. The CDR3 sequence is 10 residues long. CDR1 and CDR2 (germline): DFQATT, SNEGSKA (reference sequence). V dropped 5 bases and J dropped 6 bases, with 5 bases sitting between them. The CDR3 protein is CSAAGQPQHF. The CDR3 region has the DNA TGCAGTGCTGCGGGTCAGCCCCAGCATTTT.

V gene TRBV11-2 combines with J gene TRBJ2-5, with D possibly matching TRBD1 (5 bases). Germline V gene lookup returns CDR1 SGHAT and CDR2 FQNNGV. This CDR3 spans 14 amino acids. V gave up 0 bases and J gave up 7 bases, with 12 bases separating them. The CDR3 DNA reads TGTGCCAGCAGCTTAGATCGTCTAAGGGGGACCCAGTACTTC. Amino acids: CASSLDRLRGTQYF. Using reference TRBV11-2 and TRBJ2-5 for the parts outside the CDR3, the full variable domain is EAGVAQSPRYKIIEKRQSVAFWCNPISGHATLYWYQQILGQGPKLLIQFQNNGVVDDSQLPKDRFSAERLKGVDSTLKIQPAKLEDSAVYLCASSLDRLRGTQYFGPGTRLLVL.

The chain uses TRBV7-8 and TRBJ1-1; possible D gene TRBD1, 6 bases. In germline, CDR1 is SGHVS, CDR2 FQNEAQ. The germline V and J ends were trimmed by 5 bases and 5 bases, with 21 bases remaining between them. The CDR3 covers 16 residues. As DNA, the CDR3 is TGTGCCAGCAGCCCACGGGGGTCGGCCAGGGGAACTGAAGCTTTCTTT. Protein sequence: CASSPRGSARGTEAFF.

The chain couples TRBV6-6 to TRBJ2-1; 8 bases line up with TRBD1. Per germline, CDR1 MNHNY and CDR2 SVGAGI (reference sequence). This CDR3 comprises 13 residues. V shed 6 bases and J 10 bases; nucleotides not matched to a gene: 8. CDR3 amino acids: CASRIQGAEEQFF. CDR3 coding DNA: TGTGCCAGCAGAATTCAGGGGGCAGAGGAGCAGTTCTTC.

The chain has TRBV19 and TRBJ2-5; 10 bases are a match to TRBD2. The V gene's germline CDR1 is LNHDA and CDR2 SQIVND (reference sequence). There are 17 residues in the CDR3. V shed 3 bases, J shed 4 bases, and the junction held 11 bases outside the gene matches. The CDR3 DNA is TGTGCCAGTAGTATTAGGTGGTCTAGCGGGGGAGGAGAGACCCAGTACTTC. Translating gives CASSIRWSSGGGETQYF.

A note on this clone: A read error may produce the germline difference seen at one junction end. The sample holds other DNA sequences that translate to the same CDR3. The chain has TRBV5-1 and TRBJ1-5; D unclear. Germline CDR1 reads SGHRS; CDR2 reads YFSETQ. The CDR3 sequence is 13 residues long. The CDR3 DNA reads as TGCGCCAGCAGCTTGGGAGATAATCAACCCCAGCATTTT. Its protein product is CASSLGDNQPQHF.

The CDR3 sequence is CASSLGGGGYNSPLHF. The CDR3, as DNA: TGTGCCAGCAGCTTGGGAGGCGGGGGTTACAATTCACCCCTCCACTTT. This chain links TRBV5-4 with TRBJ1-6; the D gene is possibly TRBD1 (5 bases). Per the germline V gene, CDR1 is SGHNT and CDR2 is YYREEE (reference sequence). The CDR3 totals 16 residues. Trimming stripped 0 bases from V and 7 bases from J, with 14 bases between.

CDR3 DNA: TGTGCCAGCAGCTTGGATAAACAGGGCTACACCTTC. Translating gives CASSLDKQGYTF. The V call is TRBV5-4, the J call TRBJ1-2; D not resolved. CDR3 length: 12 amino acids. The germline V gene encodes CDR1 SGHNT and CDR2 YYREEE (reference sequence). V lost 0 bases, J lost 8 bases, and 8 bases lay in between.